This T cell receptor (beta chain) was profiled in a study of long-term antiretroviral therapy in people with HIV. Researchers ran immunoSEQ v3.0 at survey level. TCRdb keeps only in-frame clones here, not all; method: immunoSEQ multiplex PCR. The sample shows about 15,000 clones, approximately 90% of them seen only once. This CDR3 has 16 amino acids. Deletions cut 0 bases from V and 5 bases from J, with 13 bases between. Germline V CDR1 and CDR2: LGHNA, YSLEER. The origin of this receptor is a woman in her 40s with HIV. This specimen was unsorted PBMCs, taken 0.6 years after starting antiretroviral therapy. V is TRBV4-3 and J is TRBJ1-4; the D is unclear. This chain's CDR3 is CASSQDLGKGNEKLFF. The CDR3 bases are TGCGCCAGCAGCCAAGATTTGGGAAAAGGGAATGAAAAACTGTTTTTT.